The source of this TCR beta chain is a study of shared clonotypes between healthy human individuals. Assay used: immunoSEQ multiplex PCR; TCRdb lists only in-frame clones, some missing. Here the sample spans some 740,000 clones, almost 95% being singletons. V gave up 6 bases and J gave up 6 bases, with 11 bases separating them. The CDR3 spans 12 residues. Germline CDR1 reads MRHNA; CDR2 reads SNTAGT. Selected positively for CCR7 and CD45RO-negative, naive CD8 cells excluded terminally differentiated effector memory CD45RA+ cells. This sequence was found in a man aged 25-40 years in good health. Sequencing was done on a sample of naive CD8+ T cells sorted from blood. This chain links TRBV6-4 with TRBJ1-1, with D unclear. CDR3 DNA: TGTGCCAGCAGAGCTTCCAAGGCTGAAGCTTTCTTT. The encoded protein is CASRASKAEAFF.